This paragraph covers one T cell receptor (beta chain) sequence. Per the study methods: It was from reference gene primer amplification that nucleated cell counts were estimated. Repertoires were generated with immunoSEQ multiplex PCR, while TCRdb's copy carries only in-frame clones and drops some. The DNA was the basis for D and trimming; V, J and clone size are from that table. The repertoire holds approximately 91,000 clones, with approximately 80% as singletons. These data belong to a study of blood T cell repertoires in COVID-19. The length of the CDR3 is 14 residues. The ends lost 6 bases at V and 2 bases at J; junction bases unmatched: 5. CDR1 is MDHEN, CDR2 SYDVKM, per germline.

The specimen was peripheral blood. The chain uses TRBV28 and TRBJ2-5, with 8 nucleotides matching TRBD1. The receptor was derived from a man aged 65 to 85 with acute or convalescent COVID-19. CDR3 bases: TGTGCCAGCAGAACCCGGACAGGGCAAGAGACCCAGTACTTC. As protein: CASRTRTGQETQYF.